One and the same sample provided the 29 T cell receptor beta chains below, sequenced in a study of metastatic and nonmetastatic thyroid tumors. Patients underwent thyroid surgery, and none had received any treatment before it. TCRdb reanalyzed the PCR reads with MiXCR. In the table there are 35,000 to 50,000 clones, around 17% of which are singletons. Specimen: tumor tissue. These receptors all stem from a female donor with papillary thyroid cancer or a benign thyroid nodule (not recorded which). Some clones in this sample may be carry-over from other donors' samples.

This clone was seen ten or more times. The chain uses TRBV7-8 and TRBJ2-1; 12 positions agree with TRBD2. CDR3 size: 15 residues. Germline values: CDR1 SGHVS, CDR2 FQNEAQ. Trimming cost V 3 bases and J 5 bases; bases outside gene matches: 2. Here the CDR3 reads CASSFRLAGDNEQFF. The CDR3 coding sequence is TGTGCCAGCAGCTTCCGACTAGCGGGAGACAATGAGCAGTTCTTC.

This clone was detected ten times or more. This chain joins TRBV18 and TRBJ1-6; 9 bases fit TRBD1. The CDR3 has 16 amino acids. Trimming cost V 1 base and J 7 bases; bases outside gene matches: 5. CDR1 and CDR2 (germline): KGHSH, LQKENI. Written as DNA, the CDR3 is TGTGCCAGCTCACCACTAGGACAGGGGCCGAATTCACCCCTCCACTTT. This encodes CASSPLGQGPNSPLHF.

J is TRBJ2-7 and V is TRBV20-1; D is possibly TRBD1 or TRBD2 (6 bases each). This CDR3 spans 14 amino acids. In germline, CDR1 is DFQATT, CDR2 SNEGSKA (reference sequence). The ends were cut back, 3 bases at V and 2 bases at J, with 14 bases in the middle. The CDR3 spells CSARVEGVAYEQYF. CDR3 DNA sequence: TGCAGTGCTAGGGTGGAGGGGGTGGCCTACGAGCAGTACTTC.

Comment on this clone: A much bigger clone sits one base away, suggesting this may be a read error. The gene calls are TRBV2 and TRBJ1-2, with D unclear. Germline assignment: CDR1 SNHLY and CDR2 FYNNEI. The CDR3 consists of 13 residues. The CDR3 is CASFSPNNHGYTF. The CDR3 coding sequence is TGTGCCAGCTTTAGCCCGAATAACCATGGCTACACCTTC.

This clone has at least ten counts. V is TRBV11-1 and J is TRBJ2-2; 11 nucleotides align to TRBD1. The CDR3 has 16 amino acids. The V gene's germline CDR1 is SGHAT and CDR2 FQDESV (reference sequence). The V segment lost 5 bases and the J segment 4 bases; nucleotides outside the gene matches: 6. The CDR3 protein is CASSRPGTGGTGELFF. DNA of the CDR3: TGTGCCAGCAGCAGACCCGGGACAGGGGGCACCGGGGAGCTGTTTTTT.

This clone was detected ten times or more. The rearrangement links TRBV4-1 to TRBJ2-2; D gene unclear. This CDR3 spans 14 amino acids. CDR1 MGHRA and CDR2 YSYEKL come from the germline V gene. V was clipped by 1 base and J by 4 bases, with 7 bases between them. This CDR3 is CASSQVRLTGELFF. The CDR3 DNA is TGCGCCAGCAGCCAAGTGAGGCTCACCGGGGAGCTGTTTTTT.

This clone appeared many times. One end of the junction fails to match germline, which may point to a read error. This rearrangement joins TRBV28 to TRBJ2-7, with D perhaps TRBD1 (5 bases). Germline values: CDR1 MDHEN, CDR2 SYDVKM. The CDR3 is 13 amino acids. CDR3 amino acids: CASSSTTTMGQDF. CDR3 DNA: TGTGCCAGCAGTTCAACTACCACAATGGGGCAGGACTTC.

This clone was detected ten times or more. The chain employs TRBV4-1 and TRBJ2-2, with D maybe TRBD2 (5 bases). This CDR3 has 16 residues. Germline CDR1 is MGHRA and CDR2 is YSYEKL. V dropped 2 bases and J dropped 4 bases, with 14 bases sitting between them. For the CDR3, the DNA is TGCGCCAGCAGCCAAAATCCCTTGACTACCACCGGGGAGCTGTTTTTT. The encoded protein is CASSQNPLTTTGELFF.

The chain employs TRBV4-1 and TRBJ1-6, with 8 bases that match TRBD1. Germline values: CDR1 MGHRA, CDR2 YSYEKL. The length of the CDR3 is 16 residues. V trimming: 2 bases; J trimming: 5 bases; junction bases outside the gene matches: 5. The CDR3 DNA reads TGCGCCAGCAGCCAAACGCGGACAGGGCATAATTCACCCCTCCACTTT. Its protein product is CASSQTRTGHNSPLHF.

A remark on this clone: The CDR3 does not close with the conserved phenylalanine or tryptophan, likely indicating a read error. The rearrangement uses TRBV9 and TRBJ2-1; TRBD1 might be the D (5 bases). The germline V gene encodes CDR1 SGDLS and CDR2 YYNGEE. This CDR3 has 14 residues. Trimming shortened V by 3 bases and J by 9 bases, and 16 bases separated the two germline ends. This CDR3 is CASSATRVQSEQFL. In DNA form, the CDR3 reads TGTGCCAGCAGCGCGACCAGGGTCCAGAGTGAGCAGTTCCTC.

This clone was recorded at least ten times. The chain links TRBV9 to TRBJ2-3; D gene ambiguous. The germline CDR1 and CDR2 sequences are SGDLS and YYNGEE. CDR3 length: 15 amino acids. V lost 2 bases and J 0 bases, leaving 10 bases between the germline ends. DNA of the CDR3: TGTGCCAGCAGCGTTAGTGGGGTTAGCACAGATACGCAGTATTTT. Protein: CASSVSGVSTDTQYF.

With respect to this clone: With a much larger clone just one base away, this may be a read error. The genes are TRBV27 and TRBJ1-1, with D unclear. The V gene's germline CDR1 is MNHEY and CDR2 SMNVEV (reference sequence). The V and J ends lost 4 bases and 3 bases respectively, with 15 bases between them. The CDR3 runs to 15 residues. In nucleotides, the CDR3 is TGTGCCAGCAGTTCATCTCGCTTTCGGGACACTGAAGCTTTCTTT. Protein: CASSSSRFRDTEAFF.

This clone was seen repeatedly, ten times or more. This rearrangement joins TRBV6-2 or TRBV6-3 to TRBJ2-1; a weak D match, TRBD1 (6 bases). Germline CDR1 and CDR2: MNHEY and SVGEGT. V lost 3 bases and J lost 10, with 16 bases in between. This CDR3 contains 14 residues. The CDR3 region is CASSYLEGTWEQFF. As DNA, the CDR3 is TGTGCCAGCAGTTATCTCGAGGGGACATGGGAGCAGTTCTTC.

Remarks on this clone: A read error may explain this, as a much larger clone is one base away. Other DNA sequences in the same sample also yield this CDR3. The chain recombines TRBV5-4 with TRBJ1-1, with D maybe TRBD1 (5 bases). The CDR3 spans 15 residues. In germline, CDR1 is SGHNT, CDR2 YYREEE (reference sequence). Trimming pared 2 bases from V and 5 bases from J, leaving 16 bases between. CDR3 region: CASSFGMPGGTEAFF. CDR3 coding DNA: TGTGCCAGCAGCTTTGGGATGCCCGGGGGAACTGAAGCTTTCTTT.

V gene TRBV5-1 combines with J gene TRBJ2-1, with 10 bases fitting TRBD2. This CDR3 has 16 residues. The trim removed 0 bases at V and 7 bases at J, leaving 7 bases unmatched. CDR1 is SGHRS and CDR2 is YFSETQ in the germline V gene. CDR3: CASSLEVAGGWNEQFF. In nucleotides, the CDR3 is TGCGCCAGCAGCTTGGAGGTAGCGGGAGGTTGGAATGAGCAGTTCTTC. The full variable domain, with the rest looked up from reference TRBV5-1 and TRBJ2-1, is KAGVTQTPRYLIKTRGQQVTLSCSPISGHRSVSWYQQTPGQGLQFLFEYFSETQRNKGNFPGRFSGRQFSNSRSEMNVSTLELGDSALYLCASSLEVAGGWNEQFFGPGTRLTVL.

In its sample, this clone was seen many times. The V gene is TRBV3-1, the J gene TRBJ2-1; TRBD1 matches at 12 bases. J lost 6 bases, V lost 2 bases, and 8 bases had no gene match. The CDR3 contains 17 residues. CDR1 LGHDT and CDR2 YNNKEL come from the germline V gene (reference sequence). This CDR3 is CASSQRGQGAQSNEQFF. DNA for the CDR3: TGTGCCAGCAGCCAAAGGGGACAGGGGGCGCAGAGCAATGAGCAGTTCTTC.

This clone was found many times. The genes are TRBV14 and TRBJ2-2; D is unclear. The CDR3 sequence is 15 residues long. The V gene lost 0 bases and the J gene lost 1 base, with 6 bases spanning the gap. Germline values: CDR1 SGHDN, CDR2 FVKESK. Here the CDR3 reads CASSQDSWNTGELFF. The CDR3 region has the DNA TGTGCCAGCAGCCAAGATTCCTGGAACACCGGGGAGCTGTTTTTT.

A note on this clone: This sequence may be a read error, since a much larger clone differs from it by one base. The rearrangement uses TRBV6-2 or TRBV6-3 and TRBJ1-2; D uncertain. The CDR3 loop spans 14 amino acids. Trimming took 5 bases from V and 6 from J, leaving 16 bases between them. Germline CDR1 reads MNHEY; CDR2 reads SVGEGT. Here the CDR3 DNA reads TGTGCCAGCAGTAGCCAGCGTTCAGACCATGGCTACACCTTC. Encoded protein: CASSSQRSDHGYTF.

This clone was recorded many times. This may arise from a read error, as a much more abundant clone is one base away. Other DNA sequences of this sample code for an identical CDR3. This CDR3 reads CATLTHHRGGYEQYF. The CDR3 bases are TGTGCCACCCTCACTCACCACAGGGGTGGGTACGAGCAGTACTTC. The chain joins TRBV6-1 to TRBJ2-7, with 7 bases matching TRBD1. CDR1 is MNHNS and CDR2 is SASEGT in the germline V gene. The junction had 16 bases not matched to a gene; V was cut back by 10 bases and J by 4 bases. The CDR3 length is 15 residues.

In its sample, this clone was seen many times. Other DNA sequences in the sample encode the same CDR3. V is TRBV20-1 and J is TRBJ2-4, with TRBD2 matching over 10 bases. Germline CDR1 DFQATT, CDR2 SNEGSKA (reference sequence). The length of the CDR3 is 14 residues. V lost 5 bases and J lost 7; bases outside the gene matches: 8. In DNA form, the CDR3 reads TGCAGTGCTGCCATAGCGGGGGGAAGGAACATTCAGTACTTC. Its protein product is CSAAIAGGRNIQYF.

Points on this clone: The junction does not match germline at one end; this may be a read error. This chain joins TRBV6-2 or TRBV6-3 and TRBJ1-5, with a tentative D call TRBD1 (5 bases). This CDR3 is built from 15 residues. Germline V gene data show CDR1 as MNHEY and CDR2 as SVGEGT. As DNA, the CDR3 is TGCGCCAGCAGCCAAGACAAAGGGGGCAATCAGCCCCAGCATTTT. Protein product: CASSQDKGGNQPQHF.

A remark on this clone: A much larger clone lies one base from this, so it may be a read error. The rearrangement links TRBV5-1 to TRBJ2-1, with 9 bases aligning to TRBD2. Germline CDR1 reads SGHRS; CDR2 reads YFSETQ. Trimming removed 0 bases from V and 6 bases from J; junction bases left unmatched: 7. This CDR3 contains 16 residues. CDR3 nucleotide sequence: TGCGCCAGCAGCTTGGAGCTAGCGGGGAAGGGCAATGAGCAGTTCTTC. Its protein product is CASSLELAGKGNEQFF.

This clone was picked up many times. DNA for the CDR3: TGCAGTGCTCGCCCCCGGGACAGGGGCCGTCGGGCCCAGCATTTT. This sequence encodes CSARPRDRGRRAQHF. J is TRBJ1-5 and V is TRBV20-1; 10 positions match TRBD1. This CDR3 region has 15 residues. Trimming at V came to 5 bases and at J to 11 bases, leaving 15 bases not matched to a gene. Germline V gene lookup returns CDR1 DFQATT and CDR2 SNEGSKA (reference sequence).

This clone was observed many times. The chain uses TRBV20-1 and TRBJ2-4; unclear D gene. V was cut by 2 bases and J by 5 bases, with 10 bases left in between. Germline V lookup: CDR1 DFQATT, CDR2 SNEGSKA (reference sequence). This CDR3 contains 13 residues. The CDR3 DNA is TGCAGTGCTAGATGGGCTAGACAAAACATTCAGTACTTC. It codes for CSARWARQNIQYF.

This clone was detected a few times. A read error may be the cause here, since a much bigger clone is one base away. This specimen includes other DNA sequences encoding the same CDR3. The chain combines TRBV6-8 with TRBJ1-1, with a possible D match to TRBD1 (6 bases). This CDR3 is built from 16 residues. V was pared by 7 bases and J by 5 bases, with 23 bases between. Germline V gene sequence: CDR1 MNHGY, CDR2 SAAAGT. The CDR3 sequence: CASTSGGGVRGTEAFF. The CDR3 nucleotides are TGTGCCAGCACTTCGGGGGGCGGTGTTCGTGGGACTGAAGCTTTCTTT.

This clone was seen at least ten times. The chain links TRBV7-3 to TRBJ2-7; unclear D gene. The germline V gene encodes CDR1 SGHTA and CDR2 FQGTGA. V was trimmed by 1 base and J by 5 bases, leaving 9 bases between them. CDR3 length: 13 amino acids. CDR3 loop: CASSLISGNEQYF. CDR3 nucleotides: TGTGCCAGCAGCTTAATTTCTGGGAACGAGCAGTACTTC.

This chain links TRBV28 with TRBJ2-7; possibly TRBD1 for D (5 bases). The CDR3 is made up of 14 amino acids. CDR1 and CDR2 from the germline V gene are MDHEN and SYDVKM. Trimming stripped 7 bases from V and 3 bases from J, with 16 bases between. The CDR3 bases are TGTGCCAGCAACTTGAGACAGTGGGTCTACGAGCAGTACTTC. This codes for CASNLRQWVYEQYF.

This clone was counted at least ten times. V gene TRBV29-1 combines with J gene TRBJ2-7; D unclear. CDR3 length equals 13 residues. The V and J ends lost 4 bases and 5 bases respectively, with 15 bases between them. Germline CDR1 and CDR2: SQVTM and ANQGSEA. The CDR3, as DNA: TGCAGCGTTGTTTACAGCCAGCTTAACGAGCAGTACTTC. As protein: CSVVYSQLNEQYF.

This clone was picked up many times. The V call is TRBV2, the J call TRBJ2-1; tentatively, D is TRBD1 (6 bases). The V end lost 6 bases, the J end lost 8 bases, and 14 bases lay between the germline ends. CDR1 is SNHLY and CDR2 is FYNNEI in the germline V gene. The length of the CDR3 is 13 residues. CDR3 bases: TGTGCCAGCAGGCCAAACAGGGTCGATGAGCAGTTCTTC. Amino acid sequence: CASRPNRVDEQFF.